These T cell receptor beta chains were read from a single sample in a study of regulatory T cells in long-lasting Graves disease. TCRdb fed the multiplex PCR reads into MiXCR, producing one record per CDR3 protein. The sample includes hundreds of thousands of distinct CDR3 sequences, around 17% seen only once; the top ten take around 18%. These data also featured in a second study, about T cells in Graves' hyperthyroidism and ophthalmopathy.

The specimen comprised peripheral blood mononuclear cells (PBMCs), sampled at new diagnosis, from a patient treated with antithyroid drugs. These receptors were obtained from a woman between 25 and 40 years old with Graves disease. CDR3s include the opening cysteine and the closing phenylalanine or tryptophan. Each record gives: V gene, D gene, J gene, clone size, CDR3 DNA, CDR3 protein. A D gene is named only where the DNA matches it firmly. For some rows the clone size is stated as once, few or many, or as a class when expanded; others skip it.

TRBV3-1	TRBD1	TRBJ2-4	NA	TGTGCCAGCAGCCTCGGACAGGGCCGTGTCAAAAACATTCAGTACTTC	CASSLGQGRVKNIQYF
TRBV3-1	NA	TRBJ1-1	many	TGTGCCAGCAGCCAAGACGGGGGTTTGGACGCTTTCTTT	CASSQDGGLDAFF
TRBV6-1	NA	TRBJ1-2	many	TGTGCCAGCAGTGAACAGGGTTGGTCGCATGGCTACACCTTC	CASSEQGWSHGYTF
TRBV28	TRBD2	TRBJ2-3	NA	TGTGTCGGATCAGCGGGAGGGTCCACAGATACGCAGTATTTT	CVGSAGGSTDTQYF
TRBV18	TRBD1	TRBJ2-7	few	TGTGCCAGCTCACCCCTCAGGACAGGTGAATTCGGCGAGCAGTACTTC	CASSPLRTGEFGEQYF
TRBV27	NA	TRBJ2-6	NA	TGTGCCAGCAGTTACCGCGTGGGGAGCACTGGGGCCAACGTCCTGACTTTC	CASSYRVGSTGANVLTF
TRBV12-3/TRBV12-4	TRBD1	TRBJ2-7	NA	TGTGCCAGCAGTCGGGACAGGGTCGCTTCCTACGAGCAGTACTTC	CASSRDRVASYEQYF
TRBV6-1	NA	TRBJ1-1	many	TGTGCCAGCAGTGTAGGTGCTAACACTGAAGCTTTCTTT	CASSVGANTEAFF
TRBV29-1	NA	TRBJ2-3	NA	TGCAGCGTTGAACGGTACGAAAGCACAGATACGCAGTATTTT	CSVERYESTDTQYF
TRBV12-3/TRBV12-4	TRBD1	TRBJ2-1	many	TGTGCCAGCAGCCTTGACAGGGGGATTACCTTTGGGATATACAATGAGCAGTTCTTC	CASSLDRGITFGIYNEQFF
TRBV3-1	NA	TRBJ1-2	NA	TGTGCCAGCAAGGTCCCCGGAGATGGCTACACCTTC	CASKVPGDGYTF
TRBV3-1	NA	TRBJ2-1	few	TGTGCCAGCAGCCGAGTTACTAGGTATGAGCAGTTCTTC	CASSRVTRYEQFF
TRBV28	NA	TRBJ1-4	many	TGTGCCAGCAGTCCGGGATCTCGGAATGAAAAACTGTTTTTT	CASSPGSRNEKLFF
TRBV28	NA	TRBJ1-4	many	TGTGCCAGCACTTCGGTAGGGGCAACTAATGAAAAACTGTTTTTT	CASTSVGATNEKLFF
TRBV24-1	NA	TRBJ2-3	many	TGTGCCACCAGTGACTCGACCGTCAGGGATACGCAGTATTTT	CATSDSTVRDTQYF
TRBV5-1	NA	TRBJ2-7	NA	TGCGCCAGCAGCTTGGAACCCCTGGGTAGCGGAGCCCCGGGCGAGCAGTACTTC	CASSLEPLGSGAPGEQYF
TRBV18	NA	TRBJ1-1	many	TGTGCCAGCTCACCTTTGGCGGACACTGAAGCTTTCTTT	CASSPLADTEAFF
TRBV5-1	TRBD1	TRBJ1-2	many	TGCGCCAGCGGAACCGGGACAGGGATTCCCTATGGCTACACCTTC	CASGTGTGIPYGYTF
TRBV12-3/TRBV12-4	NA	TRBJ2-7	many	TGTGCCAGCAGTACCGGGACCGTTTCCTACGAGCAGTACTTC	CASSTGTVSYEQYF
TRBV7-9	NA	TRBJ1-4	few	TGTGCCAGCAGTTACCGCCGCGAGAATGAAAAACTGTTTTTT	CASSYRRENEKLFF
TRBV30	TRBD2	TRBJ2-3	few	TGTGCCTGGCAGACTAGCCGGACAGATACGCAGTATTTT	CAWQTSRTDTQYF
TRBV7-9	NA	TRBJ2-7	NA	TGTGCCAGCAGCCCCCACGAGCAGTACTTC	CASSPHEQYF
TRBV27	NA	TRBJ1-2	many	TGTGCCAGCAGTTTAAACAGGGCGGGTAACTATGGCTACACCTTC	CASSLNRAGNYGYTF
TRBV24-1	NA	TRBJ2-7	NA	TGTGCCACCAGCCAGACTGGCGGGACAACCGAGCAGTACTTC	CATSQTGGTTEQYF
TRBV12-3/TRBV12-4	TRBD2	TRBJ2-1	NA	TGTGCCAGCAGTTTACGGGAGGGCCTCTTGGAGCAGTTCTTC	CASSLREGLLEQFF
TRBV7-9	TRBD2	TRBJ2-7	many	TGTGCCAGCAGCCCGCCGGGACTAGATTCCGAGCAGTACTTC	CASSPPGLDSEQYF
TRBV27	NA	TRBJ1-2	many	TGTGCCAGCACCTCAGGTGGAAAGGGCGAGGGGTATGGCTACACCTTC	CASTSGGKGEGYGYTF
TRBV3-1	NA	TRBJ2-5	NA	TGTGCCAGCAAAGAGACAGGACTGAAAGAGACCCAGTACTTC	CASKETGLKETQYF
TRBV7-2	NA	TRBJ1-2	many	TGTGCCAGCAGCTTAGACAGCGGGAGACCTTATGGCTACACCTTC	CASSLDSGRPYGYTF
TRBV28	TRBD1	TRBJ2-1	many	TGTGCCAGCAGGTCGGGACAGGATTACAATGAGCAGTTCTTC	CASRSGQDYNEQFF
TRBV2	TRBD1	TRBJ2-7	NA	TGTGCCAGCAACCTGATACGACAGGGCGAGCAGTACTTC	CASNLIRQGEQYF
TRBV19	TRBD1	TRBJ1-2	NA	TGTGCCAGTACCAGCGACAGGGGGCTAAGAGGCTACACCTTC	CASTSDRGLRGYTF
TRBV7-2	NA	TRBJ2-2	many	TGTGCCAGCAGCTTACGGGCTAGCTCGGGGGAGCTGTTTTTT	CASSLRASSGELFF
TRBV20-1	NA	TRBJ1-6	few	TGCAGTGCTAGAGACAGGGAATTACGATCACCCCTCCACTTT	CSARDRELRSPLHF
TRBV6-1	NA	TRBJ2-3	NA	TGTGCCACTGAAGGGGGAGGCACAGATACGCAGTATTTT	CATEGGGTDTQYF
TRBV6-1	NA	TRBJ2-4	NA	TGTGCCAGCAGGAGGGGCCCAAACATTCAGTACTTC	CASRRGPNIQYF
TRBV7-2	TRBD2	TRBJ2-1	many	TGTGCCAGCAGCCTCAGACGGCGGGAGGAAGCCCTATACAATGAGCAGTTCTTC	CASSLRRREEALYNEQFF
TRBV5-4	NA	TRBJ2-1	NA	TGTGCCAGCAGCTGGGACCCATACAATGAGCAGTTCTTC	CASSWDPYNEQFF
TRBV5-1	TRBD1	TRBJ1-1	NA	TGCGTCAGCAGCTTGGCGGGCTCAGGGGGGAACACTGAAGCTTTCTTT	CVSSLAGSGGNTEAFF
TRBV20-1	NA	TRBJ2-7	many	TGCAGTGCTAGGTTGGGGGAGGCGAGCATATACGAGCAGTACTTC	CSARLGEASIYEQYF
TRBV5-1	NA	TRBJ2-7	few	TGCGCCAGCAGCTTTTACCCCCAAGGCGAGCAGTACTTC	CASSFYPQGEQYF
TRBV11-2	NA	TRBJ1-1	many	TGTGCCAGCAGCTTCCGGGGTGAACAGAACACTGAAGCTTTCTTT	CASSFRGEQNTEAFF
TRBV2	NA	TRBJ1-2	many	TGTGCCAGCACCCCGCGGTCCCGATATGGCTACACCTTC	CASTPRSRYGYTF
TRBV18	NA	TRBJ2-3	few	TGTGCCAGCTCACCCACAGGCCAAGGGGATACGCAGTATTTT	CASSPTGQGDTQYF
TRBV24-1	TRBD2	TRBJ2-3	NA	TGTGCCACCGGGCCTGCTAGCGGGCTCGATTATACGCAGTATTTT	CATGPASGLDYTQYF
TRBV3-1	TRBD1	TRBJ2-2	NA	TGTGCCAGCAGCCAGTGGGGACAGGGAGTCGCCGGGGAGCTGTTTTTT	CASSQWGQGVAGELFF
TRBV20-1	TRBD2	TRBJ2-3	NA	TGCAGTGCTAGAGTAGCTAGCGGGAGGGGCACAGATACGCAGTATTTT	CSARVASGRGTDTQYF
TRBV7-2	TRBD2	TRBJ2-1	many	TGTGCCAGCAGCCCTCAAACTAGCGGGAGAATAGATGAGCAGTTCTTC	CASSPQTSGRIDEQFF
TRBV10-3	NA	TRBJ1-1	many	TGTGCCATCAGTGATGGTCGGAGGAACACTGAAGCTTTCTTT	CAISDGRRNTEAFF
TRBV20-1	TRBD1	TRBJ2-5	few	TGCAGTGCTCCCACTTTGGGACAGGGCCAAGAGACCCAGTACTTC	CSAPTLGQGQETQYF
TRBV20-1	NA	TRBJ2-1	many	TGCAGTGCTAGAGGTCAGGGTTTCCCGAACAATGAGCAGTTCTTC	CSARGQGFPNNEQFF
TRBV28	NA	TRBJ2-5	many	TGTGCCAGCAGTTCTCGGCCCAGACGGGAGACCCAGTACTTC	CASSSRPRRETQYF